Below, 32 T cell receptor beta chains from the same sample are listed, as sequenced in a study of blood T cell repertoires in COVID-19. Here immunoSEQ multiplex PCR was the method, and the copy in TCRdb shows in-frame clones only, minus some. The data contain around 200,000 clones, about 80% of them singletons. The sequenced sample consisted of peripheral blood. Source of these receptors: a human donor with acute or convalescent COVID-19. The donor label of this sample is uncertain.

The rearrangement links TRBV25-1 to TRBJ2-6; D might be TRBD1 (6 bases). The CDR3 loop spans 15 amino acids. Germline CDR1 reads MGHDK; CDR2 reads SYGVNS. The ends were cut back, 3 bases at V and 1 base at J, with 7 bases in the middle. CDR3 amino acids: CASSDQGSGANVLTF. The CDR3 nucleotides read TGTGCCAGCAGTGATCAGGGGTCTGGGGCCAACGTCCTGACTTTC.

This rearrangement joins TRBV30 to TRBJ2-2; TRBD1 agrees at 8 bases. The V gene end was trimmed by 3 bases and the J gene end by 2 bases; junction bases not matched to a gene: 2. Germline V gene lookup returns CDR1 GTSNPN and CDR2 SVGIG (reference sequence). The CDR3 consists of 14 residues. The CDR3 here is CAWRGTGNTGELFF. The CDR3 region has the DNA TGTGCCTGGAGAGGGACAGGTAACACCGGGGAGCTGTTTTTT.

Written as DNA, the CDR3 is TGTGCCAGCAGCGGGAGGGACGAGACCCAGTACTTC. Protein product: CASSGRDETQYF. The chain recombines TRBV5-4 with TRBJ2-5, with 7 nucleotides matching TRBD2. Germline assignment: CDR1 SGHNT and CDR2 YYREEE (reference sequence). The J segment lost 5 bases and the V segment lost 4 bases, leaving 2 bases of the junction unmatched. The CDR3 has 12 residues. Looking up the rest from reference TRBV5-4 and TRBJ2-5 gives the full variable domain: ETGVTQSPTHLIKTRGQQVTLRCSSQSGHNTVSWYQQALGQGPQFIFQYYREEENGRGNFPPRFSGLQFPNYSSELNVNALELDDSALYLCASSGRDETQYFGPGTRLLVL.

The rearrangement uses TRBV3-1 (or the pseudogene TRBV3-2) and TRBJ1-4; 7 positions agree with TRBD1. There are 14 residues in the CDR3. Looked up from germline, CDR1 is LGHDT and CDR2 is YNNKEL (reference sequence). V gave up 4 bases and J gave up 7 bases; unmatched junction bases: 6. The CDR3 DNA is TGTGCCAGCAGCCTGCGACAGGGCAGTGAAAAACTGTTTTTT. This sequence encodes CASSLRQGSEKLFF.

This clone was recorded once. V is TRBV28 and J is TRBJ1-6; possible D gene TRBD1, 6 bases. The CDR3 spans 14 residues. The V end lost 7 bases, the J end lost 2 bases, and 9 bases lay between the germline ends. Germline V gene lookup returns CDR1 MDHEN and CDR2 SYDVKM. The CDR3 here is CASTRGAYNSPLHF. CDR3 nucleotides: TGTGCCAGCACCAGGGGCGCCTATAATTCACCCCTCCACTTT.

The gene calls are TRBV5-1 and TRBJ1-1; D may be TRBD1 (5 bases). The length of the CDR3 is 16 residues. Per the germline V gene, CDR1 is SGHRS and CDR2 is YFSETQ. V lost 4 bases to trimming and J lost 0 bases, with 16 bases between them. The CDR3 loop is CASSAPVGGVNTEAFF. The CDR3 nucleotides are TGCGCCAGCAGCGCCCCTGTTGGGGGGGTGAACACTGAAGCTTTCTTT.

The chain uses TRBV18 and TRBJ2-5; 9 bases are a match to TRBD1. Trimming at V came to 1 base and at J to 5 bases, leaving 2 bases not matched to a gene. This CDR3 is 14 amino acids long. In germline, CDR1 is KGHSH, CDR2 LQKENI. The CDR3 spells CASSPLDRGETQYF. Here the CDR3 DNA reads TGTGCCAGCTCACCACTCGACAGGGGGGAGACCCAGTACTTC.

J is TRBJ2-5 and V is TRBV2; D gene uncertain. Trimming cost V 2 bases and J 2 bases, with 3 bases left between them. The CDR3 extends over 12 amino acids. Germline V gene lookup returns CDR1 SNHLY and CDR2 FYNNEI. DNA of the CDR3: TGTGCCAGCAGTGAACTACAAGAGACCCAGTACTTC. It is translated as CASSELQETQYF.

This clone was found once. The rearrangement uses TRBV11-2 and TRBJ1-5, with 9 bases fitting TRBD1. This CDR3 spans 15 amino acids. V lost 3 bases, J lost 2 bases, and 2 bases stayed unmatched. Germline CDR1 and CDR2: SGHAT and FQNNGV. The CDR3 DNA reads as TGTGCCAGCAGCTTTACAGGGGGCGGCAATCAGCCCCAGCATTTT. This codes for CASSFTGGGNQPQHF.

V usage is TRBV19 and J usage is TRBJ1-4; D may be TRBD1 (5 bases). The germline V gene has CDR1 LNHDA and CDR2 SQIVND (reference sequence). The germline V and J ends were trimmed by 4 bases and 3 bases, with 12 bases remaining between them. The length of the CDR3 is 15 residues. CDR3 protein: CASSTHGGSNEKLFF. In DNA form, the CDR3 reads TGTGCCAGTAGTACCCACGGGGGATCTAATGAAAAACTGTTTTTT.

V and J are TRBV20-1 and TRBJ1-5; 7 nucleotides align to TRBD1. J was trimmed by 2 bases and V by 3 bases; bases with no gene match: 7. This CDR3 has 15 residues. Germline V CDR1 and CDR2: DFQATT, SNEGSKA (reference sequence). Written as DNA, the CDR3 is TGCAGTGCTAGTACAGGGGAAATAGGCAATCAGCCCCAGCATTTT. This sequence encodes CSASTGEIGNQPQHF.

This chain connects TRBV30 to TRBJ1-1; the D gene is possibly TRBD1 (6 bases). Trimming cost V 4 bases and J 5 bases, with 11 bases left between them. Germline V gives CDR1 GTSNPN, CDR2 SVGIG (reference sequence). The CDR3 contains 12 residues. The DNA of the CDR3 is TGTGCCTGGAATCCAGGGGAGACTGAAGCTTTCTTT. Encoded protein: CAWNPGETEAFF.

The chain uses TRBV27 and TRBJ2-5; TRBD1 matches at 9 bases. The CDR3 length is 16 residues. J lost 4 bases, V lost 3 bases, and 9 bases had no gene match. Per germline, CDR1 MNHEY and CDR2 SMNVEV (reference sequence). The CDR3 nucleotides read TGTGCCAGCAGTTTGGGACAGGGAAGAGGAGGAGAGACCCAGTACTTC. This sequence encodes CASSLGQGRGGETQYF.

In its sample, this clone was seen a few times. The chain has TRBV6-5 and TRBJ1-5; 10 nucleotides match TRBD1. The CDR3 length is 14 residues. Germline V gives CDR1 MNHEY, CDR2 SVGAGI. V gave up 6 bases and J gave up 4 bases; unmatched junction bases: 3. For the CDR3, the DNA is TGTGCCAGCAGCGAGGGACAGGGGAATCAGCCCCAGCATTTT. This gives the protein CASSEGQGNQPQHF.

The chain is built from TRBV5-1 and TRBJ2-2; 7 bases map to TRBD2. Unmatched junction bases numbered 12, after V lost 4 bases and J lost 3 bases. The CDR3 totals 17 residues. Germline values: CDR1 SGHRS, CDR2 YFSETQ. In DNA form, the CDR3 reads TGCGCCAGCAGCCCCTCGGGTTTGGGGAGGGACACCGGGGAGCTGTTTTTT. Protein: CASSPSGLGRDTGELFF.

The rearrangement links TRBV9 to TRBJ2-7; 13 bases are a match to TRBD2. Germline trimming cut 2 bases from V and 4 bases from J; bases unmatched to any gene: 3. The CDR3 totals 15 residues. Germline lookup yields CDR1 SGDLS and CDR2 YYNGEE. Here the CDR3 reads CASSVGTSGMYEQYF. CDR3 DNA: TGTGCCAGCAGCGTGGGGACTAGCGGGATGTACGAGCAGTACTTC.

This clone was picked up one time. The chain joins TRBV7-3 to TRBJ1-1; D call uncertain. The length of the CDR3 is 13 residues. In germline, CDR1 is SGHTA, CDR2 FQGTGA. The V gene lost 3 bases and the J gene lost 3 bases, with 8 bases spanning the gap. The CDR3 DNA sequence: TGTGCCAGCAGCTTCTTCTCGGACACTGAAGCTTTCTTT. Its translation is CASSFFSDTEAFF.

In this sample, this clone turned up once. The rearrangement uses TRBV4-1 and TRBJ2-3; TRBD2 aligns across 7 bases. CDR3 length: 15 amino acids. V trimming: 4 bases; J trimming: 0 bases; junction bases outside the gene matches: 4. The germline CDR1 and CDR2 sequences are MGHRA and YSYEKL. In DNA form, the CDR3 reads TGCGCCAGCAGCCCGACTAGCACTAGCACAGATACGCAGTATTTT. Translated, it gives CASSPTSTSTDTQYF.

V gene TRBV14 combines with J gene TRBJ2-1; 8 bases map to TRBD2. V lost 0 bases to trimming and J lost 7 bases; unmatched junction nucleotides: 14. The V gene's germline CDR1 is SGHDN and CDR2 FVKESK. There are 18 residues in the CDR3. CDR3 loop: CASSQEGSGLAGRNEQFF. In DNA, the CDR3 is TGTGCCAGCAGCCAAGAAGGATCCGGGCTAGCGGGCCGGAATGAGCAGTTCTTC.

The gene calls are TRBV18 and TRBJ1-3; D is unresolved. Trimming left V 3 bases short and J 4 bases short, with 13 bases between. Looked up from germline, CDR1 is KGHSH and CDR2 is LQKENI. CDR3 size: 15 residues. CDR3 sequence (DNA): TGTGCCAGCTCACCGCCCTCAGAATTCGGAAACACCATATATTTT. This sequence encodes CASSPPSEFGNTIYF.

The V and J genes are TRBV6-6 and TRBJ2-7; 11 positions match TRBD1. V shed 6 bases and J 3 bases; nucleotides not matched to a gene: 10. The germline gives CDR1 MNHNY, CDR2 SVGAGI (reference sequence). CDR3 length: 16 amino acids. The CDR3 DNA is TGTGCCAGCAGGGAAAAGGGGACAGGGGGGAACTACGAGCAGTACTTC. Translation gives CASREKGTGGNYEQYF.

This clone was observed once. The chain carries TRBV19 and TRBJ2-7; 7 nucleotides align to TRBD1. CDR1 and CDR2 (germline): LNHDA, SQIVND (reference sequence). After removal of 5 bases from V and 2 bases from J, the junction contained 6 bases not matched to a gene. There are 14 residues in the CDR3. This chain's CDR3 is CASSSHRGPYEQYF. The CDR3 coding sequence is TGTGCCAGTAGTTCCCACAGGGGTCCCTACGAGCAGTACTTC. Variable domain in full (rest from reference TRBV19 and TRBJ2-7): DGGITQSPKYLFRKEGQNVTLSCEQNLNHDAMYWYRQDPGQGLRLIYYSQIVNDFQKGDIAEGYSVSREKKESFPLTVTSAQKNPTAFYLCASSSHRGPYEQYFGPGTRLTVT.

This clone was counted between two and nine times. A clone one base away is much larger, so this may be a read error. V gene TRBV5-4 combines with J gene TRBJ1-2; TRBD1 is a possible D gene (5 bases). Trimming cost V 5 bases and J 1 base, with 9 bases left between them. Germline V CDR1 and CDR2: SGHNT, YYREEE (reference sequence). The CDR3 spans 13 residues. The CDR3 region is CASSSTVNYGYTF. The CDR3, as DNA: TGTGCCAGCAGTTCGACAGTTAACTATGGCTACACCTTC. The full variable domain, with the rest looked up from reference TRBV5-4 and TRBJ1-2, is ETGVTQSPTHLIKTRGQQVTLRCSSQSGHNTVSWYQQALGQGPQFIFQYYREEENGRGNFPPRFSGLQFPNYSSELNVNALELDDSALYLCASSSTVNYGYTFGSGTRLTVV.

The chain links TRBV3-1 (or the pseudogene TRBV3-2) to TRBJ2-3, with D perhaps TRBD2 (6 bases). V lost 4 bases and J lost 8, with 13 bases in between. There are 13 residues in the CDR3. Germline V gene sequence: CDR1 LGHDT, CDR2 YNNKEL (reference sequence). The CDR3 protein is CASSRGEATTQYF. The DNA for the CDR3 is TGTGCCAGCAGCCGGGGGGAAGCGACTACGCAGTATTTT.

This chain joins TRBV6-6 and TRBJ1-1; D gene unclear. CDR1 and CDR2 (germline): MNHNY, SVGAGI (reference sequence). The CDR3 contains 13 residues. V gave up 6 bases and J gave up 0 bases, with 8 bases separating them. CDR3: CASRLGVNTEAFF. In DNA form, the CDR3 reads TGTGCCAGCAGGTTGGGAGTGAACACTGAAGCTTTCTTT.

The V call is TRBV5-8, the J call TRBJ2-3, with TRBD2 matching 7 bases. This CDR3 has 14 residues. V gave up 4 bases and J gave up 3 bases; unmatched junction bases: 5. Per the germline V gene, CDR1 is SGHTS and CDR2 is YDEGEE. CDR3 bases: TGTGCCAGCAGCACGGGGGGTGGTACAGATACGCAGTATTTT. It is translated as CASSTGGGTDTQYF.

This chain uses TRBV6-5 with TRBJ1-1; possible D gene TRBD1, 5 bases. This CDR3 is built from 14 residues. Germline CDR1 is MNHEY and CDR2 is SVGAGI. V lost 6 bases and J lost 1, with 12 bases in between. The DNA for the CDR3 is TGTGCCAGCAGCCAGGGTGGTAGGAACACTGAAGCTTTCTTT. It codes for CASSQGGRNTEAFF.

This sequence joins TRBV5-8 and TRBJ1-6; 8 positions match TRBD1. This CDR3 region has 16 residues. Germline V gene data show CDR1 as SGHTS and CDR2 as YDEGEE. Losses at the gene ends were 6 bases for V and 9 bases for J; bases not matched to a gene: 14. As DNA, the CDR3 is TGTGCCAGCACCCTGAACAGGGGGAAAGGAGTTTCACCCCTCCACTTT. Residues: CASTLNRGKGVSPLHF.

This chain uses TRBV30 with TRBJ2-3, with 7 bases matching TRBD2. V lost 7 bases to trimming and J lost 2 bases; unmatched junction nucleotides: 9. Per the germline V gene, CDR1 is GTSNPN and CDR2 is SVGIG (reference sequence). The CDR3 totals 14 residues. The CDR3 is CAFSGTTLTDTQYF. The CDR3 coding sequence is TGTGCCTTCTCCGGGACTACTCTCACAGATACGCAGTATTTT.

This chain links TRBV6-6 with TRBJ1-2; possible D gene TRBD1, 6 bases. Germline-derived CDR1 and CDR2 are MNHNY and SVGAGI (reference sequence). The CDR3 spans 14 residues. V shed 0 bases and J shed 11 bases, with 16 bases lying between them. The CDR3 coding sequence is TGTGCCAGCAGTTACTCGAGGGCGGGGGCGGAGTACACCTTC. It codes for CASSYSRAGAEYTF.

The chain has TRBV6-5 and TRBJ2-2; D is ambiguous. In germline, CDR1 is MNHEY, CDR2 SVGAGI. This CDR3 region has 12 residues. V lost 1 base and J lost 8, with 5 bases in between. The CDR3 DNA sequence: TGTGCCAGCAGTTACTATTCAGGGGAGCTGTTTTTT. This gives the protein CASSYYSGELFF.

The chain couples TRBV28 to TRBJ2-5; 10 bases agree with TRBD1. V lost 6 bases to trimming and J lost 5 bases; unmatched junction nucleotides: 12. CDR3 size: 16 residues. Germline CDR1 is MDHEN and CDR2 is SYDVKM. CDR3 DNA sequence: TGTGCCAGCAGGAGGGACAGGGGATCGGAGGGGGAGACCCAGTACTTC. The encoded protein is CASRRDRGSEGETQYF.